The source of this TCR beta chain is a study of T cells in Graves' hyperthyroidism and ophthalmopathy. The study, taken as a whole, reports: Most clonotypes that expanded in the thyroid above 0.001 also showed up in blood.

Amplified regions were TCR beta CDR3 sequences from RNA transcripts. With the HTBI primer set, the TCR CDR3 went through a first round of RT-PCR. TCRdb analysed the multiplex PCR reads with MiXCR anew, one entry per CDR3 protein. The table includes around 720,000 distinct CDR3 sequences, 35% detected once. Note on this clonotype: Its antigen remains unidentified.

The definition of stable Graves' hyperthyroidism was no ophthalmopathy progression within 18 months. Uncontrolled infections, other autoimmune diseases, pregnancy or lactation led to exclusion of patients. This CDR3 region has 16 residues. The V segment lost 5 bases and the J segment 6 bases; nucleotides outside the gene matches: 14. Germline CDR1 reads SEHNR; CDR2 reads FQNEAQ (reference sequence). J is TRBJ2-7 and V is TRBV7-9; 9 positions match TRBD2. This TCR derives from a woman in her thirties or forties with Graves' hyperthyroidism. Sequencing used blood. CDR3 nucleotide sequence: TGTGCCAGCAGCCCCCCTCTGGTAGCGGGAGAAGGCGAGCAGTACTTC. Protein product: CASSPPLVAGEGEQYF.